This T cell receptor beta chain was profiled in a study of cytomegalovirus exposure and HLA in healthy donors. Study observations and caveats: It was confirmed in vitro that a few of the CMV-associated chains were specific for CMV antigens.

60 Vbeta and 13 Jbeta primers were used in PCR. TCRdb's copy holds only in-frame clones and misses some; the assay was immunoSEQ multiplex PCR. The sample's table shows more than 110,000 clones. This CDR3 spans 15 amino acids. Germline values: CDR1 LNHNV, CDR2 YYDKDF (reference sequence). Trimming took off 3 bases at V and 4 bases at J, with 14 bases between the two ends. Worth noting for this clone: The antigen is unknown.

The clonotype comes from a man between 35 and 55 years old in good health and CMV-seronegative. The chain joins TRBV15 to TRBJ2-3, with D possibly matching TRBD1 (6 bases). Sample: PBMCs. The CDR3 nucleotides are TGTGCCACCAGCAGTGCCACCGGGACATCAGATACGCAGTATTTT. Translation: CATSSATGTSDTQYF.